This entry lists 19 T cell receptor beta chains sequenced from one sample in a study of beta chain features in type 1 diabetes. General study points: Moderate yet significant TCRB CDR3 shortening was seen in Type 1 diabetes patients in all four CD4+ subsets.

For these TCRs, the target antigens are not known. What was sequenced were expressed TCRB transcripts, since all of the isolated RNA had been reverse transcribed. This table comes from immunoSEQ multiplex PCR, and its TCRdb copy is limited to in-frame clones, with some not included. Among 300,000 or so clones, approximately 10% were seen once, and the ten largest hold 1%. The sample was central memory CD4+ T cells from blood. The receptors stem from a man aged 30 to 45 with type 1 diabetes.

In this sample, this clone turned up a few times. The chain has TRBV27 and TRBJ2-2; no firm D call. Germline V gene sequence: CDR1 MNHEY, CDR2 SMNVEV (reference sequence). The CDR3 length is 13 residues. The germline V and J ends were trimmed by 5 bases and 7 bases, with 11 bases remaining between them. CDR3 sequence (DNA): TGTGCCAGCAGTCCTCGACGGTTCGGGGAGCTGTTTTTT. This gives the protein CASSPRRFGELFF.

The rearrangement joins TRBV19 to TRBJ1-5, with 9 nucleotides matching TRBD1. The CDR3 length is 13 residues. V trimming: 6 bases; J trimming: 6 bases; junction bases outside the gene matches: 3. The germline CDR1 and CDR2 sequences are LNHDA and SQIVND (reference sequence). The DNA for the CDR3 is TGTGCCAGTAGCCAGACAGGGGGTCAGCCCCAGCATTTT. It yields the protein CASSQTGGQPQHF.

A few counts support this clone. The rearrangement joins TRBV6-5 to TRBJ1-6, with D unclear. The length of the CDR3 is 15 residues. Trimming shortened V by 5 bases and J by 10 bases, and 18 bases separated the two germline ends. Germline-derived CDR1 and CDR2 are MNHEY and SVGAGI. The CDR3 sequence is CASSPRTADQSPLHF. DNA for the CDR3: TGTGCCAGCAGTCCTCGGACCGCTGACCAATCACCCCTCCACTTT.

In its sample, this clone was seen many times. V is TRBV10-1 and J is TRBJ2-7; unclear D gene. Germline assignment: CDR1 WNHNN and CDR2 SYGVQD (reference sequence). The V end was cut by 0 bases, the J end by 6 bases, with 9 bases between. CDR3 length: 13 residues. Here the CDR3 reads CASSESMVGEQYF. In DNA form, the CDR3 reads TGCGCCAGCAGTGAGTCAATGGTAGGCGAGCAGTACTTC.

V gene TRBV18 combines with J gene TRBJ2-3; D is perhaps TRBD2 (6 bases). Trimming stripped 0 bases from V and 2 bases from J, with 15 bases between. This CDR3 comprises 17 residues. CDR1 and CDR2 from the germline V gene are KGHSH and LQKENI. This CDR3 reads CASSPPRRGDATDTQYF. The CDR3 DNA is TGTGCCAGCTCACCACCGCGGCGGGGTGATGCCACAGATACGCAGTATTTT. Based on the CDR3 plus reference TRBV18 and TRBJ2-3, the full variable domain is NAGVMQNPRHLVRRRGQEARLRCSPMKGHSHVYWYRQLPEEGLKFMVYLQKENIIDESGMPKERFSAEFPKEGPSILRIQQVVRGDSAAYFCASSPPRRGDATDTQYFGPGTRLTVL.

The gene calls are TRBV11-3 and TRBJ2-2; D unclear. Trimming shortened V by 5 bases and J by 7 bases, and 8 bases separated the two germline ends. CDR3 size: 12 residues. Germline CDR1 and CDR2: SGHNT and YENEEA. CDR3: CASSPLGGELFF. The CDR3 bases are TGTGCCAGCAGCCCTTTAGGCGGGGAGCTGTTTTTT.

CDR3 nucleotides: TGTGCCAGCAGCTCATCTAGCGGGGGGGGCACAGATACGCAGTATTTT. This translates into CASSSSSGGGTDTQYF. This chain joins TRBV13 and TRBJ2-3, with 12 bases fitting TRBD2. V lost 4 bases and J lost 1; bases outside the gene matches: 3. This CDR3 spans 16 amino acids. Germline loops: CDR1 PRHDT, CDR2 FYEKMQ (reference sequence).

This clone was detected many times. This sequence joins TRBV27 and TRBJ1-2; a weak D match, TRBD1 (6 bases). This CDR3 region has 14 residues. The germline CDR1 and CDR2 sequences are MNHEY and SMNVEV (reference sequence). Deletions cut 5 bases from V and 4 bases from J, with 14 bases between. The CDR3 loop reads CASSPAGHRYGYTF. CDR3 DNA: TGTGCCAGCAGTCCCGCGGGACACCGCTATGGCTACACCTTC.

The chain couples TRBV12-5 to TRBJ1-1; D is unresolved. The CDR3 totals 13 residues. V was clipped by 3 bases and J by 4 bases, with 9 bases between them. Germline V CDR1 and CDR2: LGHNT, FRNRAP. The CDR3 coding sequence is TGTGCTAGTGGTTTTGATTGGGGCACTGAAGCTTTCTTT. This encodes CASGFDWGTEAFF.

This clone appeared a few times. This rearrangement joins TRBV4-3 to TRBJ2-7, with TRBD1 matching over 7 bases. The CDR3 loop spans 15 amino acids. J gave up 7 bases and V 0 bases, and 9 bases lay outside the gene matches. Germline loops: CDR1 LGHNA, CDR2 YSLEER. The CDR3 is CASSQEGRGWGEQYF. The CDR3 DNA follows: TGCGCCAGCAGCCAAGAGGGCAGGGGGTGGGGTGAGCAGTACTTC.

This clone has only a few counts. The chain has TRBV9 and TRBJ2-2; D perhaps matches TRBD2 (6 bases). In germline, CDR1 is SGDLS, CDR2 YYNGEE. The V end lost 3 bases, the J end lost 4 bases, and 19 bases lay between the germline ends. The CDR3 runs 17 residues. CDR3 DNA sequence: TGTGCCAGCAGCGGCGGGACCAGTAACCGGGGCACCGGGGAGCTGTTTTTT. Its protein product is CASSGGTSNRGTGELFF.

V gene TRBV11-2 combines with J gene TRBJ2-5, with 12 bases that match TRBD2. V was clipped by 6 bases and J by 3 bases; unmatched bases: 2. In germline, CDR1 is SGHAT, CDR2 FQNNGV. The CDR3 consists of 14 residues. In DNA form, the CDR3 reads TGTGCCAGCAGGAGGACTAGCGGGGAAGAGACCCAGTACTTC. Protein: CASRRTSGEETQYF.

The chain has TRBV6-6 and TRBJ1-1; possible D gene TRBD1, 6 bases. The CDR3 has 11 amino acids. Per the germline V gene, CDR1 is MNHNY and CDR2 is SVGAGI (reference sequence). The V and J ends lost 5 bases and 11 bases respectively, with 12 bases between them. The CDR3 protein is CASSRDIAAFF. CDR3 DNA sequence: TGTGCCAGCAGTCGGGACATCGCGGCTTTCTTT.

This clone appeared a few times. The chain uses TRBV6-6 and TRBJ2-2, with TRBD2 identical over 10 bases. The CDR3 contains 16 residues. Germline V gene lookup returns CDR1 MNHNY and CDR2 SVGAGI (reference sequence). With V trimmed by 7 bases and J by 2 bases, 7 bases remained unmatched. Here the CDR3 DNA reads TGTGCCAGCATTCTCCCTAGCGGGGGTAACACCGGGGAGCTGTTTTTT. Its translation: CASILPSGGNTGELFF.

This clone was picked up many times. Other DNA sequences in this sample translate to the same CDR3. The genes are TRBV30 and TRBJ1-2; D might be TRBD1 (6 bases). Trimming pared 2 bases from V and 7 bases from J, leaving 17 bases between. Germline CDR1 and CDR2: GTSNPN and SVGIG (reference sequence). The CDR3 runs to 14 residues. CDR3 in amino acids: CAWSQGGGAGGYTF. The CDR3 DNA reads TGTGCCTGGAGTCAAGGGGGGGGCGCAGGTGGCTACACCTTC.

With respect to this clone: Within the sample, other DNA sequences also encode this same CDR3. The gene calls are TRBV10-3 and TRBJ1-2; TRBD1 aligns across 7 bases. The CDR3 extends over 15 amino acids. The V and J ends lost 3 bases and 0 bases, in that order; junction bases with no gene match: 4. Per the germline V gene, CDR1 is ENHRY and CDR2 is SYGVKD. Written as DNA, the CDR3 is TGTGCCATCAGTGATCCCGACAGGGCTAACTATGGCTACACCTTC. This encodes CAISDPDRANYGYTF.

In its sample, this clone was seen many times. This specimen includes other DNA sequences encoding the same CDR3. The chain carries TRBV29-1 and TRBJ2-5; weak D call: TRBD1 (6 bases). Germline CDR1 SQVTM, CDR2 ANQGSEA. The CDR3 sequence is 13 residues long. Between the trimmed V and J ends, which lost 5 bases and 4 bases, there was a span of 14 bases. Here the CDR3 DNA reads TGCAGCGTTACGGAAACAGGGACAGAGACCCAGTACTTC. Translating gives CSVTETGTETQYF. Full variable domain (rest looked up from reference TRBV29-1 and TRBJ2-5): SAVISQKPSRDICQRGTSLTIQCQVDSQVTMMFWYRQQPGQSLTLIATANQGSEATYESGFVIDKFPISRPNLTFSTLTVSNMSPEDSSIYLCSVTETGTETQYFGPGTRLLVL.

This clone occurred a few times. V is TRBV6-5 and J is TRBJ2-5; TRBD1 or TRBD2 may be the D gene (5 bases each). From germline, CDR1 is MNHEY and CDR2 SVGAGI. There are 12 residues in the CDR3. V lost 10 bases and J 2 bases, leaving 11 bases between the germline ends. The CDR3 nucleotides are TGTGCCACAGGGACGGTGCAAGAGACCCAGTACTTC. Its protein is CATGTVQETQYF.

V gene TRBV7-8 combines with J gene TRBJ1-3; unclear D gene. The length of the CDR3 is 15 residues. V lost 5 bases to trimming and J lost 0 bases, with 11 bases between them. The germline CDR1 and CDR2 sequences are SGHVS and FQNEAQ. In nucleotides, the CDR3 is TGTGCCAGCAGCATTCGGGCCGGCTCTGGAAACACCATATATTTT. Amino acid sequence: CASSIRAGSGNTIYF.